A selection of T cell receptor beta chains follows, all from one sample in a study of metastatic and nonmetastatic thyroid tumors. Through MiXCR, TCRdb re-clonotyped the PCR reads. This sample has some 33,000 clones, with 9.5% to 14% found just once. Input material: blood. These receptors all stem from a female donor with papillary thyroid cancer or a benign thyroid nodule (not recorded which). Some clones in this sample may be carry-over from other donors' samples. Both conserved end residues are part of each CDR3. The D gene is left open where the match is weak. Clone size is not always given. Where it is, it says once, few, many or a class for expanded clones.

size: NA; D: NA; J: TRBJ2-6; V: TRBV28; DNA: TGTGCCAGGAGTTCGAACTCTGGGGGCAACGTCCTGACTTTC; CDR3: CARSSNSGGNVLTF
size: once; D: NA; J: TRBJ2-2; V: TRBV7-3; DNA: TGTGCCAGCAGCCTCTGTGACAGTGCCGGGGAGCTGTTTTTT; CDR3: CASSLCDSAGELFF
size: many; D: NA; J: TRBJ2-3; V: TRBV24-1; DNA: TGTGCCACCAGTGGGGGAGATACGCAGTATTTT; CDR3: CATSGGDTQYF
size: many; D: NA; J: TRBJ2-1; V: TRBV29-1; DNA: TGCAGCGTCCAAGCGGTTGGACTCCCCAATGAGCAGTTCTTC; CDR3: CSVQAVGLPNEQFF
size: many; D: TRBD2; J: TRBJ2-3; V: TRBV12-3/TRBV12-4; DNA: TGTGCCAGCATTAGCGGGAGAGGAGATACGCAGTATTTT; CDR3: CASISGRGDTQYF
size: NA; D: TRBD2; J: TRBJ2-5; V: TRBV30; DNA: TGTGCCTGGAGTGTGGGGCCGGGAGGACTAACCCAGTACTTC; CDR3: CAWSVGPGGLTQYF
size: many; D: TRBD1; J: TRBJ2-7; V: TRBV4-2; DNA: TGTGCCAGCAGCCACGGTTCGGGACAGCCCTACGAGCAGTACTTC; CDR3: CASSHGSGQPYEQYF
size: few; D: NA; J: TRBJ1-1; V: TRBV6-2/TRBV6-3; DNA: TGTGCCAGCAGCCGGAACACTGAAGCTTTCTTT; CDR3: CASSRNTEAFF
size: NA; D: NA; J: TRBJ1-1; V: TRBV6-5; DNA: TGTGCCAGCACTTACTCGAGTGGGCGAGCTTTCTTT; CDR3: CASTYSSGRAFF
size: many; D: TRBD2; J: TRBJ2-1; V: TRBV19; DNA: TGTGCCAGTAGTATATCCGCGGGAGCAAAGTCCCACAATGAGCAGTTCTTC; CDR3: CASSISAGAKSHNEQFF
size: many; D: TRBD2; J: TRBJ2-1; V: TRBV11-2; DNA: TGTGCCAGCAGCTTAGATAGCGGGAGGGCCAGGAATGAGCAGTTCTTC; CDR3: CASSLDSGRARNEQFF
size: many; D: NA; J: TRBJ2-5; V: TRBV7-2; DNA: TGTGCCAGCAGCTTAGATAGATTGGAGACCCAGTACTTC; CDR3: CASSLDRLETQYF
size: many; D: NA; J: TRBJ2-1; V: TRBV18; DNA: TGTGCCAGCTCACCAAGCATTGGACTCGGGGATGAGCAGTTCTTC; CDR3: CASSPSIGLGDEQFF
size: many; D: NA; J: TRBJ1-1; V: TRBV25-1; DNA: TGTGCCAGCAGGCAGTTGGACACTGAAGCTTTCTTT; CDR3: CASRQLDTEAFF
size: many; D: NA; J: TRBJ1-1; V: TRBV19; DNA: TGTGCCAGTAGTATCGGGGGAGTAAACACTGAAGCTTTCTTT; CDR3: CASSIGGVNTEAFF
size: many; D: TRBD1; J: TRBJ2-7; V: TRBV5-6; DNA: TGTGCCAGCAGCCCCGAGGGACAGACCTACGAGCAGTACTTC; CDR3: CASSPEGQTYEQYF
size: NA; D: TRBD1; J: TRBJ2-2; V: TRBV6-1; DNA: TGTGCCAGCATCCTGGGACAGGGGAACACCGGGGAGCTGTTTTTT; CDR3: CASILGQGNTGELFF
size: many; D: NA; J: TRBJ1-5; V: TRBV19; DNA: TGTGCCAGTAGTTCAGGTACCTTGACCTTTAGCAATCAGCCCCAGCATTTT; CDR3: CASSSGTLTFSNQPQHF
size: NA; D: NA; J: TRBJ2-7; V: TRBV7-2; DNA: TGTGTCAGCAGCCTCTTGGGTCGATCATACGAGCAGTACTTC; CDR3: CVSSLLGRSYEQYF
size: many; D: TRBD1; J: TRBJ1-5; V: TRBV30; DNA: TGTGCCTGGAGCGACGCGGACAGGGAGCGTCAGCCCCAGCATTTT; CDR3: CAWSDADRERQPQHF
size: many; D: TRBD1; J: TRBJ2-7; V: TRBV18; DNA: TGTGCCAGCTCACCGGTCGGGACAGGGGGTATCCACGAGCAGTACTTC; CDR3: CASSPVGTGGIHEQYF
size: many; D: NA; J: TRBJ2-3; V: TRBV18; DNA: TGTGCCAGCTCGCCAAGCACAGATACGCAGTATTTT; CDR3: CASSPSTDTQYF
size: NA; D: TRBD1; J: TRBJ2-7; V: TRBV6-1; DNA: TGTGCCAGTAGGGACAGGGATACCTACGAGCAGTACTTC; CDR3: CASRDRDTYEQYF
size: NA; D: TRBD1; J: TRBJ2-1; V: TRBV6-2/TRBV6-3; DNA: TGTGCCAGCAGTTGGGACAGCTCCTACAATGAGCAGTTCTTC; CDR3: CASSWDSSYNEQFF
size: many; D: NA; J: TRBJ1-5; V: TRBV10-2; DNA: TGCGCCAGCAGTGATCGTCGTTGGGGGGTCAATCAGCCCCAGCATTTT; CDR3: CASSDRRWGVNQPQHF
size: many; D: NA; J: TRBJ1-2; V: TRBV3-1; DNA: TGTGCCAGCAGCCCTACAGAGAACTATGGCTACACCTTC; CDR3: CASSPTENYGYTF
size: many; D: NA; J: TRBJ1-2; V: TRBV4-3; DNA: TGCGCCAGCAGCCAAGGGGATTTCGGGGACGGTAATGGCTACACCTTC; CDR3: CASSQGDFGDGNGYTF
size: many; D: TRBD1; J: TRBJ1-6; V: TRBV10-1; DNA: TGCGCCAGCAGTGAGTGCGGGACAGGGGGGAGCTCCTATAATTCACCCCTCCACTTT; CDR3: CASSECGTGGSSYNSPLHF
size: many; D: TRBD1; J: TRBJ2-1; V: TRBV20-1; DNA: TGCAGTGCTCCAACCTGGGACAGCGGCTATGAGCAGTTCTTC; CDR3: CSAPTWDSGYEQFF
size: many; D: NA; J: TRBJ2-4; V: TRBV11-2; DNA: TGTGCCAGCAGCCCGATCCATTGGCAGGGTAGAGCCAAAAACATTCAGTACTTC; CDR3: CASSPIHWQGRAKNIQYF
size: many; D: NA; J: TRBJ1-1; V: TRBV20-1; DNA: TGCAGTGCTACTCCGATCGGTTCCTGGTCTTCTGAAGCTTTCTTT; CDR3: CSATPIGSWSSEAFF
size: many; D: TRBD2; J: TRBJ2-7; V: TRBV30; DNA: TGTGCCGGGCTAGCGGGAGGGAGCTACGAGCAGTACTTC; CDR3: CAGLAGGSYEQYF
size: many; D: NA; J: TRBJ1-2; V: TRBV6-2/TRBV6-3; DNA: TGTGCCAGCAGTTCCCGATCTATCAGTGGCTACACCTTC; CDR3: CASSSRSISGYTF
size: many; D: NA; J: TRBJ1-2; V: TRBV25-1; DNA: TGTGCCAGCTCCGGGGACTACATCTATGGCTACACCTTC; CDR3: CASSGDYIYGYTF
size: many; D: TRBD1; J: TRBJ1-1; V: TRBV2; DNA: TGTGCCACCCAGACAGGGGTAAACACTGAAGCTTTCTTT; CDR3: CATQTGVNTEAFF
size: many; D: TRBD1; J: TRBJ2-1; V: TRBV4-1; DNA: TGCGCCAGCAGCCCCTGGACAGGGGTGAATGAGCAGTTCTTC; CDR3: CASSPWTGVNEQFF
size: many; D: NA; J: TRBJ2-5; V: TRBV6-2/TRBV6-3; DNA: TGTGCCAGCAGCCCCCGCCTCCTAGTGAATGTCGAGACCCAGTACTTC; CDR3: CASSPRLLVNVETQYF
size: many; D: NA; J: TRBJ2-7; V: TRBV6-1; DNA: TGTGCCAGCAGTGGGGACAACTCCTACGAGCAGTACTTC; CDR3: CASSGDNSYEQYF
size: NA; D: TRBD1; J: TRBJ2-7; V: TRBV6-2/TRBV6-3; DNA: TGTGCCAGCAGTTCCTCGGACAGGGGCCCTCGTGAGCAGTACTTC; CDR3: CASSSSDRGPREQYF
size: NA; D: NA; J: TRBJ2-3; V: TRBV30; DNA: TGTGCCTGGAGTGAGACTATTGGGAGGTCAGATACGCAGTATTTT; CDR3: CAWSETIGRSDTQYF
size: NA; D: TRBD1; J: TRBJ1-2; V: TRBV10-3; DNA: TGTGCCATCAGTCGGACAGGGGGCTCGCCCCTCGTGTACACCTTC; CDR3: CAISRTGGSPLVYTF
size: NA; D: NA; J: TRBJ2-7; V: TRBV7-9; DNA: TGTGCCAGCAGCCGAGGGACGGACTCCTACGAGCATTACTTC; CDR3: CASSRGTDSYEHYF
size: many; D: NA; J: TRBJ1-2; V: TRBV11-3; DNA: TGTGCCAGCAGCTTAGACGGCGACGGCTATGGCTACACCTTC; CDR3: CASSLDGDGYGYTF
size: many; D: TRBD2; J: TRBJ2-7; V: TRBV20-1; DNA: TGCAGTGCTAGAGACGAAAGCGGGATTCTTTCCGAGCAGTACTTC; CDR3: CSARDESGILSEQYF
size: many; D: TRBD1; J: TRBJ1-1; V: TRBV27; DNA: TGTGCCAGCAGTTTAACAGGGGCGGGGACTGAAGCTTTCTTT; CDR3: CASSLTGAGTEAFF
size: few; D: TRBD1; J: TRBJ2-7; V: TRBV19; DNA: TGTGCCAGTAGTGCCGGGACAGGGGGCTTCCACGAGCAGTACTTC; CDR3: CASSAGTGGFHEQYF